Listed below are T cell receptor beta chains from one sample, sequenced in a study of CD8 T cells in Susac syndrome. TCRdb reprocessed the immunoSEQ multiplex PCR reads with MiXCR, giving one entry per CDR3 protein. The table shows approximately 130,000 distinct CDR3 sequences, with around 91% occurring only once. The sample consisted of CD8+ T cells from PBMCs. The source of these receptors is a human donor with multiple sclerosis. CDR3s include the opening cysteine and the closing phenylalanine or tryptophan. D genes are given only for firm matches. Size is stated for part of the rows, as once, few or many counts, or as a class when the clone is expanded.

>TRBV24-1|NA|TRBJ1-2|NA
TGTGCCACCTCAGGGGAGGATGGCTACACCTTC
CATSGEDGYTF
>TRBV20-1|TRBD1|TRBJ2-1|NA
TGCAGTGCTAGAGATCAGGGGACAGGGCTCAATGAGCAGTTCTTC
CSARDQGTGLNEQFF
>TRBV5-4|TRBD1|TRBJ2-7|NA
TGTGCCAGCAGCTTCGGGGACAGGGCCTACGAGCAGTACTTC
CASSFGDRAYEQYF
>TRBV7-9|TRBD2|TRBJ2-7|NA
TGTGCCAGCAGCTTAAGCGGGAGCGACGAGCAGTACTTC
CASSLSGSDEQYF
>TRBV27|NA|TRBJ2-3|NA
TGTGCCAGCAGTTGGAATCTAGTCGCGCAGTATTTT
CASSWNLVAQYF
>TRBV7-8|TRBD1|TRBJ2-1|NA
TGTGCCAGCAGCTGGATAACCGGGACAGGGCTCAATGAGCAGTTCTTC
CASSWITGTGLNEQFF
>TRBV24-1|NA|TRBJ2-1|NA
TGTGCCACCAGTGATCCGACAGTTGGGCGCTTCAATGAGCAGTTCTTC
CATSDPTVGRFNEQFF
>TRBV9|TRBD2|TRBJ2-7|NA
TGTGCCAGCAGCAAGAGCGGGAGGGGCCACGAGCAGTACTTC
CASSKSGRGHEQYF
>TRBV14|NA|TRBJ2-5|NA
TGTGCCAGCAGCCAAGATATGCGCGGTTGGGGTGAGACCCAGTACTTC
CASSQDMRGWGETQYF
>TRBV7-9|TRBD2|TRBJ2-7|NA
TGTGCCAGCAGTCCGACTAGCGGGTATTCCTACGAGCAGTACTTC
CASSPTSGYSYEQYF
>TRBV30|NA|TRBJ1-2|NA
TGTGCCTGGAACGGCTATGGCTACACCTTC
CAWNGYGYTF
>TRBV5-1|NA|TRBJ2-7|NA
TGCGCCAGCAGCTTGATGGGGACGGCTAGCTCCTACGAGCAGTACTTC
CASSLMGTASSYEQYF
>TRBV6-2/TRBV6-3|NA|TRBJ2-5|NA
TGTGCCAGCAGTATCCCGGAGGCGACCCAGTACTTC
CASSIPEATQYF
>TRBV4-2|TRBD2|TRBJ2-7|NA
TGTGCCAGCAGCCAAGAGGGACTAGCGTTCTACGAGCAGTACTTC
CASSQEGLAFYEQYF
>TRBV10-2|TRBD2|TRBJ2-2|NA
TGCGCCAGCAGACTACTAGCGGAGCCGAACACCGGGGAGCTGTTTTTT
CASRLLAEPNTGELFF
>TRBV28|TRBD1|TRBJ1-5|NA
TGTGCCAGCGCTGACAGGGGAGGCAATCAGCCCCAGCATTTT
CASADRGGNQPQHF
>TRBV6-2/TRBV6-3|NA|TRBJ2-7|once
TGTGCCAGCAGTTCGGCAGGGCTACTCTACGAGCAGTACTTC
CASSSAGLLYEQYF
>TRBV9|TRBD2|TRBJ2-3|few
TGTGCCAGCAGCTTAACTAGCGACACTAGCACAGATACGCAGTATTTT
CASSLTSDTSTDTQYF
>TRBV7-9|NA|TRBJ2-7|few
TGTGCCAGCAGCTTATTTCGCGAGCAGTACTTC
CASSLFREQYF
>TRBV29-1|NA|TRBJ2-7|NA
TGCAGCGTTGAAGAGTACGGGACCCGGTTCGGCGAGCAGTACTTC
CSVEEYGTRFGEQYF
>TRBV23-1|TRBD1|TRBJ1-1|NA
TGCGCCAGCAGTCAATCAGGAGGGGGCTGGAGGGACACTGAAGCTTTCTTT
CASSQSGGGWRDTEAFF
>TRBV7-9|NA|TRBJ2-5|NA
TGTGCCAGCAGCTTTGCTGACATGGGCCAGTACTTC
CASSFADMGQYF
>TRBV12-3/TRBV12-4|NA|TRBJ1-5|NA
TGTGCCAGCAAATATAGCAATCAGCCCCAGCATTTT
CASKYSNQPQHF
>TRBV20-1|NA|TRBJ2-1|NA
TGCAGTGCTAGAGATAGGGACTCATATACGTACGAGCAGTTCTTC
CSARDRDSYTYEQFF
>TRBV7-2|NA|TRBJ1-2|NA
TGTGCCAGCAGCTTAGCGCAAGGGCCCGGCTATGGCTACACCTTC
CASSLAQGPGYGYTF
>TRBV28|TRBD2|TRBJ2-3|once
TGTGCCAGCAGTTTCCCTCTCCTCACACTAGCGGAGAGCACAGATACGCAGTATTTT
CASSFPLLTLAESTDTQYF
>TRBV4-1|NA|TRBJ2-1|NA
TGCGCCAGCAGCCATCCCCCAGAGGTCTCCTACAATGAGCAGTTCTTC
CASSHPPEVSYNEQFF
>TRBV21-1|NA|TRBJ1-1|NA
TGTGCCAGCACCCTTACCGGGACATCAGGTGAAGCTTTCTTT
CASTLTGTSGEAFF
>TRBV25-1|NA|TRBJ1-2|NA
TGTGCCAGCAGTGAATCGAGCCTCGGCCGGGCAGGGCCCAACTATGGCTACACCTTC
CASSESSLGRAGPNYGYTF
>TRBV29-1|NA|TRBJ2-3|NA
TGCAGCGTTGAAGGGGTGGGTTTCGAGACAGATACGCAGTATTTT
CSVEGVGFETDTQYF
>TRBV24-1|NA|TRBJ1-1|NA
TGTGCCACCAGTGAGGCCAGGGGGAACACTGAAGCTTTCTTT
CATSEARGNTEAFF
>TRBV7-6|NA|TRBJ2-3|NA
TGTGCCAGCAGCTTTGGCGGGAACGCAGATACGCAGTATTTT
CASSFGGNADTQYF
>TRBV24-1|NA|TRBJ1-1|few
TGTGCCACCAGTGATTATGAGAACACTGAAGCTTTCTTT
CATSDYENTEAFF
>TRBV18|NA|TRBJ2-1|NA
TGTGCCAGCTCACCCCTGTGGGATCCGCACAATGAGCAGTTCTTC
CASSPLWDPHNEQFF
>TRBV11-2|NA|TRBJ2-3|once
TGTGCCAGCAGCTCTGGACTAATGAGCACAGATACGCAGTATTTT
CASSSGLMSTDTQYF
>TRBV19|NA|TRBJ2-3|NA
TGTGCCACCCTCTATGCAGATACGCAGTATTTT
CATLYADTQYF
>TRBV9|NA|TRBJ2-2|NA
TGTGCCAGCACACCTGAGACCGGGGAGCTGTTTTTT
CASTPETGELFF
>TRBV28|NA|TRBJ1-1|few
TGTGCCAGCAGTTTGCTTTTGAACACTGAAGCTTTCTTT
CASSLLLNTEAFF
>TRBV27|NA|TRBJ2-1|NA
TGTGCCAGCAGTTACGGCGATACCTACAATGAGCAGTTCTTC
CASSYGDTYNEQFF
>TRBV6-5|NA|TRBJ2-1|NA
TGTGCCAGCAGTTACGCGGCTTACTCCGGGGATGAGCAGTTCTTC
CASSYAAYSGDEQFF
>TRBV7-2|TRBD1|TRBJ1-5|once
TGTGCCAGCAGCCTAGCGGGACAGCATCAGCCCCAGCATTTT
CASSLAGQHQPQHF
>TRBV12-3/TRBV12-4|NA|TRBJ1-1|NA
TGTGCCAGCAGACTTTCGGACGGACCCACTGAAGCTTTCTTT
CASRLSDGPTEAFF
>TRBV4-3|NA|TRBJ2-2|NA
TGCGCCAGCAGCCAGGGGGGAGCCACCGGGGAGCTGTTTTTT
CASSQGGATGELFF
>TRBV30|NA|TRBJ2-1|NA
TGTGCCTGGAGTGTGAGTCGTACGGGGGAGCAGTTCTTC
CAWSVSRTGEQFF
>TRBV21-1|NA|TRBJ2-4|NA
NA
CASSSGLAGGWGFGIQYF
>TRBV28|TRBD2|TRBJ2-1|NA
TGTGCCAGCAGTTTCAAACTAGCGGGAGACTCCTACAATGAGCAGTTCTTC
CASSFKLAGDSYNEQFF
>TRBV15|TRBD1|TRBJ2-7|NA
TGTGCCACCAGCAGGACAGGGTCGGACGAGCAGTACTTC
CATSRTGSDEQYF
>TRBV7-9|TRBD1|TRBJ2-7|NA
TGTGCCAGCAGCCAACCAGGGGGTCCCTACGAGCAGTACTTC
CASSQPGGPYEQYF
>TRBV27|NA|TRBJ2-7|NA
TGTGCCAGCAGTTCCTTGGGCGAGCAGTACTTC
CASSSLGEQYF
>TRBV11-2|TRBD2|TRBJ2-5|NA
TGTGCCAGCAGCTTAGTTATTGGTTCGGGGGGAGAGACCCAGTACTTC
CASSLVIGSGGETQYF
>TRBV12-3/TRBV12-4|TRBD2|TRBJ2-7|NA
TGTGCCAGCAGTTCCGGGACTACATTCTACGAGCAGTACTTC
CASSSGTTFYEQYF
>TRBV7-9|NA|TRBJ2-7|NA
TGTGCCAGCAGCCTTACACCTTTTGAGCAGTACTTC
CASSLTPFEQYF
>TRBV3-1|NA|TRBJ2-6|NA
TGTGCCAGCAGCCCTTCACTCCCCAGCAGGTGGGGGAACTCTGGGGCCAACGTCCTGACTTTC
CASSPSLPSRWGNSGANVLTF
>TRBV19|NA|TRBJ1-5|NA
TGTGCCAGTAGTCCGCGAGTTTATAATCAGCCCCAGCATTTT
CASSPRVYNQPQHF
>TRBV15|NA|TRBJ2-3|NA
TGTGCCACCAGCGACGGGATGACCACAGATACGCAGTATTTT
CATSDGMTTDTQYF